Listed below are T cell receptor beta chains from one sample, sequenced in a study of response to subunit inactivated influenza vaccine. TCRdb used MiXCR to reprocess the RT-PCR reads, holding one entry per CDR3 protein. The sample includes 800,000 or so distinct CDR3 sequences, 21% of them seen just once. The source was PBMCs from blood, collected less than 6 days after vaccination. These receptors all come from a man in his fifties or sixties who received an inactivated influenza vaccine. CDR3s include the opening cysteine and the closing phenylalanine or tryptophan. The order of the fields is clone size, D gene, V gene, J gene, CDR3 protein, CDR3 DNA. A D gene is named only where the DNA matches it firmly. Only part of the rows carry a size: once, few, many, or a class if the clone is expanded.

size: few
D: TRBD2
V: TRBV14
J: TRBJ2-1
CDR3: CASSQVAGGQNEQFF
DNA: TGTGCCAGCAGCCAAGTGGCGGGGGGTCAAAATGAGCAGTTCTTC

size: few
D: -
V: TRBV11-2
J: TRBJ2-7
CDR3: CASSTGSSSSGEQYF
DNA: TGTGCCAGCAGTACCGGGAGTTCGTCGTCCGGCGAGCAGTACTTC

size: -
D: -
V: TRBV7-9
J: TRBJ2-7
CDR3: CASSLALEQYF
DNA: TGTGCCAGCAGCTTAGCGCTTGAGCAGTACTTC

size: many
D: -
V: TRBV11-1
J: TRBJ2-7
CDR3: CASSSSLGGYGVSPHEQYF
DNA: TGTGCCAGCAGCTCCAGCTTGGGGGGTTACGGTGTAAGTCCCCACGAGCAGTACTTC

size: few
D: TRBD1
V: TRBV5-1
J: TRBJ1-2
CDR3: CASRRTGQVYGYTF
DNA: TGCGCCAGCAGGAGAACGGGACAGGTCTATGGCTACACCTTC

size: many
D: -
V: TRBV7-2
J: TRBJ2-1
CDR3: CASSRNRVYNEQFF
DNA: TGTGCCAGCAGCCGGAACAGGGTTTACAATGAGCAGTTCTTC

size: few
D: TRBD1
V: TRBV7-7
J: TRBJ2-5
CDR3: CASSVGQGGTQYF
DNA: TGTGCCAGCAGCGTCGGACAGGGCGGGACCCAGTACTTC

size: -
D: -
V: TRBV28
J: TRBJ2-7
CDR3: CASGPYEQYF
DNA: TGTGCCAGCGGGCCTTACGAGCAGTACTTC

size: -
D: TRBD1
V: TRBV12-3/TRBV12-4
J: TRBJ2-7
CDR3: CASSTTGTGVEQYF
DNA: TGTGCCAGCAGTACCACCGGGACAGGGGTTGAGCAGTACTTC

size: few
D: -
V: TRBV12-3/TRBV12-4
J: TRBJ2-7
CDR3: CASSAVVSPRSHEQYF
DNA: TGTGCCAGCAGTGCCGTAGTGAGCCCACGGTCCCACGAGCAGTACTTC

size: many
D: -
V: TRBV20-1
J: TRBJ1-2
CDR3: CSAPLGGEGYGYTF
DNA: TGCAGTGCCCCGCTGGGGGGGGAGGGCTATGGCTACACCTTC

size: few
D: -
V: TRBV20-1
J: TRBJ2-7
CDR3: CSASHPLYEQYF
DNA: TGCAGTGCTAGTCACCCCCTTTACGAGCAGTACTTC

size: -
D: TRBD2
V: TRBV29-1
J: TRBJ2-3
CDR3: CSVVPGPAFSGRGDTQYF
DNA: TGCAGCGTTGTGCCGGGGCCCGCTTTTAGCGGGAGAGGGGATACGCAGTATTTT

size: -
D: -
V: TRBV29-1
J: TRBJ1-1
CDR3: CSASRTGGGTEAFF
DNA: TGCAGCGCATCGAGAACCGGTGGAGGGACTGAAGCTTTCTTT

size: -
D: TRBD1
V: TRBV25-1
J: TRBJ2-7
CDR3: CASSVTGTGYEQYF
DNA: TGTGCCAGCAGTGTGACCGGGACAGGGTACGAGCAGTACTTC

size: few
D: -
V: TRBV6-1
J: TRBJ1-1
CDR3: CASPRQELNTEAFF
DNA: TGTGCCAGCCCGCGACAGGAGTTGAACACTGAAGCTTTCTTT

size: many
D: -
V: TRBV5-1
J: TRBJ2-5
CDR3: CASSSDGETQYF
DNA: TGCGCCAGCAGCTCGGACGGAGAGACCCAGTACTTC

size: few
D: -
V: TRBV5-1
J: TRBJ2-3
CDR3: CASSLASPSTDTQYF
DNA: TGCGCCAGCAGCTTGGCGTCACCTAGCACAGATACGCAGTATTTT

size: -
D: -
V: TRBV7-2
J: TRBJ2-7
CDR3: CASSGQVTYEQYF
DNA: TGTGCCAGCAGCGGTCAGGTGACCTACGAGCAGTACTTC

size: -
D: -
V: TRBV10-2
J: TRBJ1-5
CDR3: CASSESSSRVLYQPQHF
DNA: TGCGCCAGCAGTGAGTCGAGTTCGAGGGTCCTTTATCAGCCCCAGCATTTT

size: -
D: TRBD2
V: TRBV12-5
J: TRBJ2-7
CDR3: CASGLAGTYEQYF
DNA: TGTGCTAGTGGACTAGCGGGTACCTACGAGCAGTACTTC

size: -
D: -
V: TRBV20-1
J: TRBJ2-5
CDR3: CSARYGNPQETQYF
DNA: TGCAGTGCTCGGTACGGGAACCCTCAAGAGACCCAGTACTTC

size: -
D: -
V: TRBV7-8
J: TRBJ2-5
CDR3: CASSSLRVQETQYF
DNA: TGTGCCAGCAGCTCGTTGCGGGTCCAAGAGACCCAGTACTTC